Listed below are T cell receptor beta chains from one sample, sequenced in a study of blood T cell repertoires in COVID-19. Repertoires were generated with immunoSEQ multiplex PCR, while TCRdb's copy carries only in-frame clones and drops some. The sample lists 120,000 to 150,000 clones, around 77% occurring once. The sequencing input was peripheral blood. These receptors were taken from a man aged 45-65 years with active or convalescent COVID-19. The CDR3 runs from the conserved cysteine through the conserved F or W. Fields, in order: clone size, J gene, V gene, CDR3 length, CDR3 protein. The size field is filled for only some rows; it gives once, few, many or a size class.

clone size: once; J gene: TRBJ2-3; V gene: TRBV6-4; CDR3 length: 13; CDR3 protein: CASSDGLGDTQYF
clone size: -; J gene: TRBJ1-5; V gene: TRBV19; CDR3 length: 15; CDR3 protein: CASQTGTGGNQPQHF
clone size: many; J gene: TRBJ2-1; V gene: TRBV9; CDR3 length: 19; CDR3 protein: CASSVLETPSGSSYNEQFF
clone size: -; J gene: TRBJ1-1; V gene: TRBV10-3; CDR3 length: 14; CDR3 protein: CAISESAGDTEAFF
clone size: -; J gene: TRBJ1-2; V gene: TRBV6-1; CDR3 length: 15; CDR3 protein: CASSDPGQGGGGYTF
clone size: -; J gene: TRBJ2-5; V gene: TRBV27; CDR3 length: 15; CDR3 protein: CASSLWSGGEETQYF
clone size: -; J gene: TRBJ2-3; V gene: TRBV28; CDR3 length: 16; CDR3 protein: CASSLEGQGRQDTQYF
clone size: few; J gene: TRBJ2-7; V gene: TRBV3-1/TRBV3-2; CDR3 length: 15; CDR3 protein: CASSHALMTRVEQYF
clone size: -; J gene: TRBJ2-1; V gene: TRBV3-1/TRBV3-2; CDR3 length: 15; CDR3 protein: CASSQQPGGLNEQFF
clone size: -; J gene: TRBJ2-5; V gene: TRBV9; CDR3 length: 12; CDR3 protein: CASRGVGETQYF
clone size: -; J gene: TRBJ2-1; V gene: TRBV5-8; CDR3 length: 15; CDR3 protein: CASSPIAGTNNEQFF
clone size: few; J gene: TRBJ2-3; V gene: TRBV5-5; CDR3 length: 16; CDR3 protein: CASSLDRGMSTDTQYF
clone size: -; J gene: TRBJ2-1; V gene: TRBV5-1; CDR3 length: 17; CDR3 protein: CASSLGASGTVYNEQFF
clone size: -; J gene: TRBJ1-5; V gene: TRBV11-2; CDR3 length: 14; CDR3 protein: CASSVDREAQPQHF
clone size: -; J gene: TRBJ1-2; V gene: TRBV19; CDR3 length: 13; CDR3 protein: CASSEQINYGYTF
clone size: -; J gene: TRBJ1-3; V gene: TRBV2; CDR3 length: 15; CDR3 protein: CASSEAYGTGNTIYF
clone size: -; J gene: TRBJ1-2; V gene: TRBV19; CDR3 length: 15; CDR3 protein: CASRTRGGTTYGYTF
clone size: once; J gene: TRBJ2-7; V gene: TRBV3-1/TRBV3-2; CDR3 length: 15; CDR3 protein: CASSPGLAGVLRQYF
clone size: -; J gene: TRBJ1-2; V gene: TRBV19; CDR3 length: 14; CDR3 protein: CASSPSTGYYGYTF
clone size: once; J gene: TRBJ1-5; V gene: TRBV4-1; CDR3 length: 13; CDR3 protein: CASSSGFDQPQHF
clone size: -; J gene: TRBJ1-6; V gene: TRBV28; CDR3 length: 16; CDR3 protein: CASSLGRGTYNSPLHF
clone size: -; J gene: TRBJ1-1; V gene: TRBV3-1/TRBV3-2; CDR3 length: 16; CDR3 protein: CASSQDLRQGATEAFF
clone size: -; J gene: TRBJ2-4; V gene: TRBV30; CDR3 length: 14; CDR3 protein: CAWSVSLAKNIQYF
clone size: -; J gene: TRBJ2-2; V gene: TRBV3-1/TRBV3-2; CDR3 length: 15; CDR3 protein: CASSQGVTNTGELFF
clone size: -; J gene: TRBJ1-4; V gene: TRBV19; CDR3 length: 16; CDR3 protein: CASSTTGPATNEKLFF
clone size: few; J gene: TRBJ1-1; V gene: TRBV6-6; CDR3 length: 12; CDR3 protein: CASSYGTSEAFF
clone size: few; J gene: TRBJ2-7; V gene: TRBV4-1; CDR3 length: 13; CDR3 protein: CASSQDLIYEQYF
clone size: -; J gene: TRBJ1-1; V gene: TRBV5-1; CDR3 length: 15; CDR3 protein: CASSQTGQGDTEAFF
clone size: -; J gene: TRBJ1-6; V gene: TRBV9; CDR3 length: 15; CDR3 protein: CASSVEDGGSSPLHF
clone size: -; J gene: TRBJ1-5; V gene: TRBV15; CDR3 length: 18; CDR3 protein: CATSRDKGLRPGSQPQHF
clone size: -; J gene: TRBJ1-4; V gene: TRBV28; CDR3 length: 14; CDR3 protein: CASSSGRTNEKLFF
clone size: -; J gene: TRBJ2-7; V gene: TRBV29-1; CDR3 length: 14; CDR3 protein: CSVEFRSPDYEQYF
clone size: -; J gene: TRBJ2-2; V gene: TRBV11-3; CDR3 length: 15; CDR3 protein: CASSPPAGVTGELFF
clone size: -; J gene: TRBJ2-1; V gene: TRBV15; CDR3 length: 15; CDR3 protein: CATSFTGISYNEQFF
clone size: -; J gene: TRBJ1-1; V gene: TRBV27; CDR3 length: 11; CDR3 protein: CASSFAGKAFF
clone size: -; J gene: TRBJ2-3; V gene: TRBV12-3/TRBV12-4; CDR3 length: 12; CDR3 protein: CASGRLSRTQYF
clone size: -; J gene: TRBJ1-1; V gene: TRBV19; CDR3 length: 13; CDR3 protein: CASSLGVNTEAFF
clone size: -; J gene: TRBJ2-7; V gene: TRBV28; CDR3 length: 12; CDR3 protein: CASTGDRVMQYF
clone size: -; J gene: TRBJ1-1; V gene: TRBV28; CDR3 length: 11; CDR3 protein: CASSQGVNAFF